The 8 T cell receptor beta chains below were found in one sample sequenced in a study of cytomegalovirus exposure and HLA in healthy donors. In the PCR, 60 Vbeta and 13 Jbeta primers were used. Profiling relied on immunoSEQ multiplex PCR, and the TCRdb table lists in-frame clones only, not all of them. The sample includes 150,000 to 200,000 clones, about 80% of them seen just once. The specimen sequenced was PBMCs. The receptor set was obtained from a woman aged 40 to 49 in good health and CMV-seronegative.

This rearrangement joins TRBV15 to TRBJ1-1, with 7 bases fitting TRBD1. V was pared by 5 bases and J by 5 bases, with 5 bases of the junction left unmatched. CDR3 length equals 13 residues. The germline gives CDR1 LNHNV, CDR2 YYDKDF (reference sequence). The CDR3 sequence is CATSGNRGTEAFF. The CDR3 nucleotides are TGTGCCACCAGCGGTAACAGGGGTACTGAAGCTTTCTTT. Supplemented by reference TRBV15 and TRBJ1-1, the full variable domain reads DAMVIQNPRYQVTQFGKPVTLSCSQTLNHNVMYWYQQKSSQAPKLLFHYYDKDFNNEADTPDNFQSRRPNTSFCFLDIRSPGLGDTAMYLCATSGNRGTEAFFGQGTRLTVV.

The sample holds a few counts of this clone. The gene calls are TRBV19 and TRBJ1-5, with 10 bases aligning to TRBD1. J was trimmed by 6 bases and V by 4 bases; bases with no gene match: 12. Germline CDR1 reads LNHDA; CDR2 reads SQIVND (reference sequence). There are 17 residues in the CDR3. This chain's CDR3 is CASSTGTGVWGIQPQHF. The CDR3 coding sequence is TGTGCCAGTAGTACCGGGACAGGGGTATGGGGGATTCAGCCCCAGCATTTT.

The rearrangement joins TRBV28 to TRBJ2-3; possibly TRBD2 for D (6 bases). Trimming took 4 bases from V and 2 from J, leaving 10 bases between them. Germline CDR1 MDHEN, CDR2 SYDVKM. The CDR3 consists of 14 residues. This CDR3 is CASSWGGNTDTQYF. As DNA, the CDR3 is TGTGCCAGCAGTTGGGGCGGGAACACAGATACGCAGTATTTT.

The chain uses TRBV7-9 and TRBJ2-2; D gene unclear. The CDR3 runs to 12 residues. V was shortened by 2 bases and J by 4 bases, with 2 bases between the two germline ends. In germline, CDR1 is SEHNR, CDR2 FQNEAQ (reference sequence). The CDR3 nucleotides read TGTGCCAGCAGCTTACGCACCGGGGAGCTGTTTTTT. Protein product: CASSLRTGELFF.

The gene calls are TRBV6-5 and TRBJ2-1; 8 nucleotides match TRBD2. V gave up 4 bases and J gave up 1 base; unmatched junction bases: 6. This CDR3 is 16 amino acids long. Germline CDR1 MNHEY, CDR2 SVGAGI. The CDR3 reads CASSFSLAGSYNEQFF. CDR3 nucleotide sequence: TGTGCCAGCAGTTTCTCCTTAGCGGGATCCTACAATGAGCAGTTCTTC.

This clone was detected once. An end of the junction does not agree with germline; a read error may underlie this. The chain has TRBV7-9 and TRBJ1-5; unclear D gene. The CDR3 runs 13 residues. CDR1 and CDR2 (germline): SEHNR, FQNEAQ (reference sequence). CDR3 nucleotide sequence: TGTTCCAGCAGCTTTAATAGCAATCAGCCCCAGCATTTT. This codes for CSSSFNSNQPQHF.

The sample holds a few counts of this clone. The chain uses TRBV7-7 and TRBJ2-2, with TRBD2 matching 14 bases. There are 16 residues in the CDR3. CDR1 and CDR2 from the germline V gene are SSHAT and FNYEAQ (reference sequence). V trimming: 5 bases; J trimming: 8 bases; junction bases outside the gene matches: 7. CDR3 DNA: TGTGCCAGCAGCCCCCGACTAGCGGGAGGGAGGGGGGAGCTGTTTTTT. Amino acid sequence: CASSPRLAGGRGELFF.

The chain joins TRBV4-3 to TRBJ1-5; D not resolved. The length of the CDR3 is 13 residues. Between the trimmed V and J ends, which lost 0 bases and 5 bases, there was a span of 5 bases. Looked up from germline, CDR1 is LGHNA and CDR2 is YSLEER. The CDR3 DNA is TGCGCCAGCAGCCAAGACCAGGATCAGCCCCAGCATTTT. It codes for CASSQDQDQPQHF.